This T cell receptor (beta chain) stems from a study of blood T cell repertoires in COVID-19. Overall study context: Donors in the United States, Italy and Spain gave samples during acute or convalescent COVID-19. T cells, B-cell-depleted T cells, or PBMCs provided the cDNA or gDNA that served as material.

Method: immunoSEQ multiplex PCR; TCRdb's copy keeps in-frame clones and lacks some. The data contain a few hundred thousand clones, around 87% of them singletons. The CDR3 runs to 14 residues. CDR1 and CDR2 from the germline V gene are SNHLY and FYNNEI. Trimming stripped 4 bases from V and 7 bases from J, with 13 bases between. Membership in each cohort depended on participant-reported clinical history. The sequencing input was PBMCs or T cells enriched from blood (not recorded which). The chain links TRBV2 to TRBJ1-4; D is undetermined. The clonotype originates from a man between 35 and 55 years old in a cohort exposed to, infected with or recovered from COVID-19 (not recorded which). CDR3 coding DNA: TGTGCCAGCAGTGCGGAACTCCCGGGTGAAAAACTGTTTTTT. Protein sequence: CASSAELPGEKLFF.